The rows below give T cell receptor beta chains drawn from one sample of a study of neurological immune-mediated disorders. From the 5' RACE reads, TCRdb called clonotypes with MiXCR, one entry per CDR3 protein. The sample lists more than 95,000 distinct CDR3 sequences, approximately 10% seen once, with 3.1% in the top ten. Input material: PBMCs. The receptors shown here come from a female donor with HTLV-1-associated myelopathy (HAM/TSP). Both conserved end residues are part of each CDR3. The D gene is left open where the match is weak. Clone size is stated in some rows and not others, as once, few, many or a class when expanded.

V	D	size	J	CDR3
TRBV20-1	.	many	TRBJ1-1	CSARRGHPNTEAFF
TRBV6-5	TRBD1	many	TRBJ2-7	CASRHRGADEQYF
TRBV5-1	.	many	TRBJ2-2	CASSFGAGSNTGELFF
TRBV5-1	.	many	TRBJ2-5	CASSLKWQGGQETQYF
TRBV20-1	.	few	TRBJ1-1	CSASSTSVNTEAFF
TRBV6-5	.	few	TRBJ2-7	CASSSYNSYEQYF
TRBV7-2	.	many	TRBJ2-5	CASSLAGAWETQYF
TRBV6-6	TRBD1	many	TRBJ2-7	CASSYRQGPYEQYF
TRBV21-1	.	many	TRBJ2-6	CASTLRVIRDRLGSSSGANVLTF
TRBV5-1	TRBD1	many	TRBJ1-1	CASRGQGAERNTEAFF
TRBV7-2	.	many	TRBJ2-5	CASSLATGGVETQYF
TRBV20-1	.	.	TRBJ1-2	CSASMGGLEKYTF
TRBV6-1	TRBD1	.	TRBJ1-2	CASRRGDSFYGYTF
TRBV6-4	.	.	TRBJ2-3	CASSDSGPADTQYF
TRBV30	.	.	TRBJ2-1	CAWQKINEQFF
TRBV9	.	many	TRBJ2-7	CASSVDSFKVQYF
TRBV6-5	.	many	TRBJ1-2	CASNPSGLNYGYTF
TRBV29-1	TRBD1	few	TRBJ1-3	CSVSTEGQGAGNTIYF
TRBV20-1	.	many	TRBJ2-5	CSAREGQETQYF
TRBV5-5	TRBD2	.	TRBJ2-1	CASSLSPGTTDYYEQFF
TRBV20-1	TRBD2	few	TRBJ2-7	CSADPGTSRSYEQYF
TRBV7-2	.	many	TRBJ2-3	CASTSVGGDTQYF
TRBV7-2	.	medium-sized	TRBJ2-2	CASSLGFGNTGELFF
TRBV20-1	.	many	TRBJ2-4	CSAKSPGQLAKNIQYF
TRBV5-1	.	many	TRBJ2-7	CASSLDGIGGYEQYF
TRBV28	TRBD2	many	TRBJ2-7	CASSLVPLAGGWLHEQYF
TRBV12-3/TRBV12-4	.	.	TRBJ2-7	CASSSGIPSEQYF
TRBV6-5	.	many	TRBJ1-1	CASSSRRGGGVTEAFF
TRBV2	.	.	TRBJ2-7	CASRQNGAYEQYF
TRBV5-1	.	many	TRBJ2-3	CASSLATDTQYF
TRBV2	.	few	TRBJ2-1	CASSEDSGEQFF
TRBV5-1	.	many	TRBJ2-1	CASSIPTGGNEQFF
TRBV4-1	TRBD2	many	TRBJ2-7	CASSQGLAGGPGYEQYF
TRBV20-1	.	many	TRBJ2-3	CSAGLGLSRDTQYF
TRBV20-1	.	.	TRBJ2-7	CSARDRGGPPEQYF
TRBV28	TRBD1	many	TRBJ1-2	CASTYGGQGALRGYTF
TRBV5-5	TRBD1	.	TRBJ1-6	CASRLTGEVRRGSPLHF
TRBV6-5	TRBD2	.	TRBJ2-2	CASRRLAGGRDTGELFF
TRBV5-1	TRBD1	many	TRBJ2-7	CASSPGTGKGEQYF
TRBV2	.	few	TRBJ1-1	CASTVSPGATEAFF
TRBV9	.	many	TRBJ1-1	CASSAGSQGRRTEAFF
TRBV5-6	TRBD2	few	TRBJ2-7	CASSLGSGGPTYEQYF
TRBV5-1	.	many	TRBJ1-1	CASSFGNTEAFF
TRBV6-5	.	many	TRBJ1-2	CASSRPGVNYGYTF
TRBV24-1	.	.	TRBJ2-7	CATSESQGGEQYF
TRBV6-1	.	.	TRBJ2-1	CASRTILWDSNEQFF